One sample yielded the 20 T cell receptor beta chains listed below, sequenced in a study of blood T cell repertoires in COVID-19. Produced via immunoSEQ multiplex PCR; TCRdb's table is partial and in-frame only. Here the sample spans about 200,000 clones, approximately 85% being singletons. The sample consisted of peripheral blood. These receptors originate from a woman older than 75 with COVID-19, enrolled during active disease.

The V call is TRBV7-9, the J call TRBJ1-2, with TRBD1 identical over 8 bases. The CDR3 has 13 amino acids. With V trimmed by 4 bases and J by 8 bases, 6 bases remained unmatched. Germline assignment: CDR1 SEHNR and CDR2 FQNEAQ (reference sequence). The CDR3 spells CASSSDRESGYTF. The CDR3 DNA sequence: TGTGCCAGCAGCTCGGACAGGGAGTCGGGCTACACCTTC. The full variable domain, completed using reference TRBV7-9 and TRBJ1-2, is DTGVSQNPRHKITKRGQNVTFRCDPISEHNRLYWYRQTLGQGPEFLTYFQNEAQLEKSRLLSDRFSAERPKGSFSTLEIQRTEQGDSAMYLCASSSDRESGYTFGSGTRLTVV.

The count of this clone is one. The chain employs TRBV9 and TRBJ1-1; D is undetermined. This CDR3 has 14 residues. Trimming removed 4 bases at V and 0 bases at J, with 10 bases between. The V gene's germline CDR1 is SGDLS and CDR2 YYNGEE. The CDR3 is CASSPRLLNTEAFF. In DNA, the CDR3 is TGTGCCAGCAGCCCACGACTCTTGAACACTGAAGCTTTCTTT.

On this clone: At one end the junction does not follow the germline gene, possibly because of a read error. V gene TRBV15 combines with J gene TRBJ1-1; no clear D gene. CDR1 is LNHNV, CDR2 YYDKDF, per germline (reference sequence). The CDR3 consists of 13 residues. CDR3 loop: CATSRSRNTEVFF. The CDR3 DNA sequence: TGTGCCACCAGCAGAAGCAGGAACACTGAAGTTTTCTTT.

The genes are TRBV27 and TRBJ1-4; D remains unclear. In germline, CDR1 is MNHEY, CDR2 SMNVEV (reference sequence). This CDR3 has 15 residues. Deletions cut 5 bases from V and 0 bases from J, with 10 bases between. The CDR3 coding sequence is TGTGCCAGCAGTGCTAGAGGGTCAACTAATGAAAAACTGTTTTTT. Residues: CASSARGSTNEKLFF.

The CDR3 protein is CASSQVGQGGNTIYF. The CDR3 nucleotides read TGCGCCAGCAGCCAAGTCGGCCAGGGTGGAAACACCATATATTTT. The V call is TRBV4-3, the J call TRBJ1-3; TRBD1 is a possible D gene (5 bases). Germline values: CDR1 LGHNA, CDR2 YSLEER. V was pared by 1 base and J by 3 bases, with 10 bases between. The CDR3 sequence is 15 residues long.

This clone has a single count. This chain joins TRBV30 and TRBJ2-2; D perhaps matches TRBD1 (6 bases). The CDR3 runs 13 residues. Germline V lookup: CDR1 GTSNPN, CDR2 SVGIG (reference sequence). V was clipped by 2 bases and J by 6 bases, with 10 bases between them. The CDR3 nucleotides are TGTGCCTGGAGTCGGCAGGGGTCCGGGGAGCTGTTTTTT. Its translation is CAWSRQGSGELFF. The full variable domain, its missing parts supplied by reference TRBV30 and TRBJ2-2, is SQTIHQWPATLVQPVGSPLSLECTVEGTSNPNLYWYRQAAGRGLQLLFYSVGIGQISSEVPQNLSASRPQDRQFILSSKKLLLSDSGFYLCAWSRQGSGELFFGEGSRLTVL.

V usage is TRBV5-1 and J usage is TRBJ2-3; a weak D match, TRBD2 (6 bases). V gave up 3 bases and J gave up 4 bases, with 18 bases separating them. The V gene's germline CDR1 is SGHRS and CDR2 YFSETQ. The CDR3 consists of 16 residues. CDR3 protein: CASSSLNLGGPDTQYF. The CDR3 DNA sequence: TGCGCCAGCAGCTCACTTAATCTCGGGGGTCCAGATACGCAGTATTTT.

This clone came up a few times. The genes are TRBV3-1 (or the pseudogene TRBV3-2) and TRBJ2-7, with D maybe TRBD2 (5 bases). The germline gives CDR1 LGHDT, CDR2 YNNKEL (reference sequence). Trimming stripped 0 bases from V and 4 bases from J, with 13 bases between. The CDR3 is 15 residues long. CDR3 sequence reads: CASSQEWTLIYEQYF. CDR3 DNA sequence: TGTGCCAGCAGCCAAGAATGGACTCTTATTTACGAGCAGTACTTC.

The chain uses TRBV7-6 and TRBJ2-1; 12 nucleotides align to TRBD1. V was clipped by 5 bases and J by 7 bases; unmatched bases: 6. The CDR3 has 15 amino acids. CDR1 SGHVS and CDR2 FNYEAQ come from the germline V gene. The DNA of the CDR3 is TGTGCCAGCAGCAGGGGACAGGGGGCTGCGAATGAGCAGTTCTTC. Translated, it gives CASSRGQGAANEQFF. Combining the CDR3 with reference TRBV7-6 and TRBJ2-1 gives the whole variable domain GAGVSQSPRYKVTKRGQDVALRCDPISGHVSLYWYRQALGQGPEFLTYFNYEAQQDKSGLPNDRFSAERPEGSISTLTIQRTEQRDSAMYRCASSRGQGAANEQFFGPGTRLTVL.

The J gene is TRBJ2-1, the V gene TRBV6-5, with 8 bases that match TRBD1. In germline, CDR1 is MNHEY, CDR2 SVGAGI. CDR3 size: 13 residues. V lost 7 bases, J lost 7 bases, and 6 bases stayed unmatched. CDR3: CASISTGANEQFF. The CDR3 DNA follows: TGTGCCAGCATATCGACAGGGGCTAATGAGCAGTTCTTC.

In DNA form, the CDR3 reads TGTGCCAGCAGCCCCCGGGGGGGCGGGAGTTTTACTGAGCAGTTCTTC. It encodes CASSPRGGGSFTEQFF. The chain employs TRBV27 and TRBJ2-1; TRBD2 aligns across 8 bases. The CDR3 extends over 16 amino acids. Germline V gives CDR1 MNHEY, CDR2 SMNVEV (reference sequence). Trimming removed 6 bases from V and 9 bases from J; junction bases left unmatched: 16.

J is TRBJ2-3 and V is TRBV20-1; 10 nucleotides line up with TRBD2. Per germline, CDR1 DFQATT and CDR2 SNEGSKA (reference sequence). The CDR3 length is 15 residues. V gave up 3 bases and J gave up 1 base; unmatched junction bases: 4. CDR3 DNA sequence: TGCAGTGCTAGTCAGGGGACTAGCGGCACAGATACGCAGTATTTT. Amino acids: CSASQGTSGTDTQYF.

The chain couples TRBV30 to TRBJ1-4, with 11 bases that match TRBD1. The length of the CDR3 is 15 residues. The J segment lost 8 bases and the V segment lost 0 bases, leaving 5 bases of the junction unmatched. From germline, CDR1 is GTSNPN and CDR2 SVGIG (reference sequence). The CDR3 region has the DNA TGTGCCTGGAGTGTACTGGGACAGGGGGGAGAAAAACTGTTTTTT. It yields the protein CAWSVLGQGGEKLFF. Using reference TRBV30 and TRBJ1-4 for the parts outside the CDR3, the full variable domain is SQTIHQWPATLVQPVGSPLSLECTVEGTSNPNLYWYRQAAGRGLQLLFYSVGIGQISSEVPQNLSASRPQDRQFILSSKKLLLSDSGFYLCAWSVLGQGGEKLFFGSGTQLSVL.

V usage is TRBV11-1 and J usage is TRBJ2-5; 7 positions match TRBD2. Germline CDR1 reads SGHAT; CDR2 reads FQDESV (reference sequence). Trimming at V came to 1 base and at J to 3 bases, leaving 8 bases not matched to a gene. CDR3 length: 16 residues. CDR3 nucleotides: TGTGCCAGCAGCTTAGGCGCTAGCGGCATCGAAGAGACCCAGTACTTC. Encoded protein: CASSLGASGIEETQYF.

This sequence joins TRBV7-8 and TRBJ1-5; 8 nucleotides agree with TRBD1. After removal of 5 bases from V and 4 bases from J, the junction contained 7 bases not matched to a gene. This CDR3 spans 15 amino acids. Looked up from germline, CDR1 is SGHVS and CDR2 is FQNEAQ. Here the CDR3 reads CASSQRDRRNQPQHF. The CDR3 bases are TGTGCCAGCAGCCAACGGGACAGGCGGAATCAGCCCCAGCATTTT.

This clone is a singleton in its sample. The DNA of the CDR3 is TGTGCCAGCAGCTCCGACGCCGTTCGATCAGGCAATGAGCAGTTCTTC. Its translation is CASSSDAVRSGNEQFF. The genes are TRBV7-3 and TRBJ2-1; no clear D. The CDR3 sequence is 16 residues long. CDR1 is SGHTA, CDR2 FQGTGA, per germline. V lost 4 bases, J lost 6 bases, and 19 bases lay in between.

This rearrangement joins TRBV10-3 to TRBJ2-6; D might be TRBD2 (5 bases). V lost 7 bases and J 0 bases, leaving 7 bases between the germline ends. CDR3 length: 14 amino acids. The germline V gene has CDR1 ENHRY and CDR2 SYGVKD. This CDR3 reads CAIKTTSGANVLTF. CDR3 nucleotide sequence: TGTGCCATCAAGACTACCTCTGGGGCCAACGTCCTGACTTTC.

This clone was seen a few times. The CDR3 region has the DNA TGTGCCAGCAGCCGGAGAGGGGGAATTTCCTATGGCTACACCTTC. Protein product: CASSRRGGISYGYTF. V usage is TRBV7-8 and J usage is TRBJ1-2, with D possibly TRBD1 on 6 matching bases. Germline values: CDR1 SGHVS, CDR2 FQNEAQ. The V end was cut by 5 bases, the J end by 4 bases, with 17 bases between. This CDR3 comprises 15 residues.

This clone was counted a few times. The chain joins TRBV30 to TRBJ2-1; TRBD1 aligns across 7 bases. Germline V gene sequence: CDR1 GTSNPN, CDR2 SVGIG (reference sequence). V lost 4 bases and J lost 12; bases outside the gene matches: 9. The CDR3 is 12 amino acids. The CDR3 is CAWTNSWTGQFF. Here the CDR3 DNA reads TGTGCCTGGACAAATTCCTGGACAGGGCAGTTCTTC.

This sequence joins TRBV15 and TRBJ2-1; TRBD1 agrees at 10 bases. The germline gives CDR1 LNHNV, CDR2 YYDKDF (reference sequence). The junction had 7 bases not matched to a gene; V was cut back by 9 bases and J by 2 bases. The CDR3 is 15 residues long. As DNA, the CDR3 is TGTGCCACAGGACGGACAGGGGGAACCTACAATGAGCAGTTCTTC. It translates to CATGRTGGTYNEQFF.